A selection of T cell receptor beta chains follows, all from one sample in a study of blood T cell repertoires in COVID-19. Clones were read by immunoSEQ multiplex PCR, and TCRdb kept only the in-frame ones, dropping some. The table shows under 200,000 clones, with around 87% occurring only once. Sequencing was performed on peripheral blood. Receptors were obtained from a man aged 55 to 70 with COVID-19, enrolled during active disease. Both conserved end residues are part of each CDR3. A D gene is named only where the DNA matches it firmly. Some rows have no size entry. The others give once, few or many, or a class for an expanded clone.

d_call	v_call	cdr3_length	clone_size	j_call	cdr3_aa	cdr3_nt
NA	TRBV28	14	NA	TRBJ1-1	CASSLWRGNTEAFF	TGTGCCAGCAGTTTATGGCGGGGAAACACTGAAGCTTTCTTT
NA	TRBV6-1	16	NA	TRBJ2-6	CASSEWTVSGANVLTF	TGTGCCAGCAGTGAATGGACAGTCTCTGGGGCCAACGTCCTGACTTTC
NA	TRBV6-1	16	NA	TRBJ1-5	CASSGNRASSNQPQHF	TGTGCCAGCAGTGGCAACAGGGCCTCTAGCAATCAGCCCCAGCATTTT
NA	TRBV18	14	few	TRBJ2-5	CASSPLRGQETQYF	TGTGCCAGCTCACCCTTACGGGGGCAAGAGACCCAGTACTTC
NA	TRBV15	14	NA	TRBJ2-3	CATSNVGVGDTQYF	TGTGCCACCAGCAATGTGGGAGTAGGAGATACGCAGTATTTT
TRBD1	TRBV6-6	16	NA	TRBJ1-5	CASSYQGQGAFQPQHF	TGTGCCAGCAGTTACCAGGGACAGGGGGCCTTTCAGCCCCAGCATTTT
NA	TRBV7-9	13	NA	TRBJ2-5	CASSFFPQETQYF	TGTGCCAGCAGCTTCTTCCCCCAAGAGACCCAGTACTTC
NA	TRBV14	16	NA	TRBJ1-1	CASSQGPGLLNTEAFF	TGTGCCAGCAGCCAAGGCCCGGGTCTCCTGAACACTGAAGCTTTCTTT
NA	TRBV14	12	NA	TRBJ1-1	CASRSWNTEAFF	TGTGCCAGCAGGAGTTGGAACACTGAAGCTTTCTTT
TRBD2	TRBV7-3	15	NA	TRBJ2-5	CASSLQAGGLETQYF	TGTGCCAGCAGCTTACAAGCGGGAGGGTTAGAGACCCAGTACTTC
TRBD2	TRBV5-6	16	NA	TRBJ2-1	CASSVRGTRVYNEQFF	TGTGCCAGCAGCGTACGGGGGACTAGGGTATACAATGAGCAGTTCTTC
TRBD1	TRBV24-1	16	NA	TRBJ2-2	CATSALGTGATGELFF	TGTGCCACCAGTGCTCTCGGGACAGGGGCTACCGGGGAGCTGTTTTTT
NA	TRBV9	15	NA	TRBJ2-1	CASSLITGLFNEQFF	TGTGCCAGCAGCCTCATAACGGGACTCTTCAATGAGCAGTTCTTC
NA	TRBV7-8	13	NA	TRBJ1-1	CASRRNSNTEAFF	TGTGCCAGCAGGCGAAACTCGAACACTGAAGCTTTCTTT
NA	TRBV14	17	NA	TRBJ1-2	CASSYTPSWQGGYGYTF	TGTGCCAGCAGCTATACACCATCATGGCAGGGAGGATATGGCTACACCTTC
NA	TRBV5-1	14	NA	TRBJ1-5	CARCWAGGGGPQHF	TGCGCCCGCTGCTGGGCGGGGGGGGGCGGGCCCCAGCATTTT
TRBD1	TRBV28	13	NA	TRBJ1-2	CASSSGQGYGYTF	TGTGCCAGCAGTTCGGGACAGGGCTATGGCTACACCTTC
NA	TRBV10-2	12	NA	TRBJ1-2	CASSEGRYGYTF	TGCGCCAGCAGTGAAGGGAGATATGGCTACACCTTC
NA	TRBV7-2	16	NA	TRBJ2-1	CASSLAGRGVYNEQFF	TGTGCCAGCAGCTTAGCGGGCAGGGGAGTTTACAATGAGCAGTTCTTC
TRBD2	TRBV3-1/TRBV3-2	15	NA	TRBJ2-1	CASSQDTSGYNEQFF	TGTGCCAGCAGCCAAGACACTAGCGGTTACAATGAGCAGTTCTTC
TRBD1	TRBV28	15	NA	TRBJ1-4	CASRATGGSAEKLFF	TGTGCCAGCAGGGCTACAGGGGGCTCAGCGGAAAAACTGTTTTTT
TRBD2	TRBV19	15	NA	TRBJ2-7	CASSILAGGRNEQYF	TGTGCCAGTAGTATCCTTGCGGGCGGGAGAAACGAGCAGTACTTC
TRBD1	TRBV19	12	once	TRBJ1-1	CASSAGTGEAFF	TGTGCCAGTAGTGCCGGGACAGGGGAAGCTTTCTTT
NA	TRBV4-2	16	NA	TRBJ2-7	CASSQEPSNQAYEQYF	TGTGCCAGCAGCCAAGAACCCTCGAACCAGGCCTACGAGCAGTACTTC
NA	TRBV10-3	14	NA	TRBJ1-6	CAISESTGYASLHF	TGTGCCATCAGTGAGTCGACAGGTTATGCATCCCTCCACTTT
TRBD1	TRBV4-3	18	NA	TRBJ1-4	CASSQAIGTGWANEKLFF	TGCGCCAGCAGCCAAGCCATTGGGACAGGGTGGGCTAATGAAAAACTGTTTTTT
NA	TRBV18	16	NA	TRBJ2-5	CASSPAIPQNQETQYF	TGTGCCAGCTCACCCGCGATCCCCCAAAACCAAGAGACCCAGTACTTC
NA	TRBV2	15	NA	TRBJ1-1	CASSEASTANTEAFF	TGTGCCAGCAGTGAAGCGTCGACAGCTAACACTGAAGCTTTCTTT
NA	TRBV6-5	15	NA	TRBJ2-7	CASSYGGGRQYEQYF	TGTGCCAGCAGTTACGGGGGGGGCCGACAATACGAGCAGTACTTC
TRBD1	TRBV18	15	NA	TRBJ1-5	CASSPGTGTNQPQHF	TGTGCCAGCTCACCAGGGACAGGGACCAATCAGCCCCAGCATTTT
NA	TRBV18	13	NA	TRBJ2-7	CASTKGVSYEQYF	TGTGCCAGCACCAAGGGGGTCTCCTACGAGCAGTACTTC
NA	TRBV5-4	14	NA	TRBJ1-2	CASSSTETLGGYTF	TGTGCCAGCAGCTCAACTGAAACCCTCGGGGGCTACACCTTC
NA	TRBV2	15	NA	TRBJ1-5	CASSDRGQVNQPQHF	TGTGCCAGCAGTGATCGGGGACAAGTAAATCAGCCCCAGCATTTT
TRBD1	TRBV5-1	16	NA	TRBJ1-4	CASSGSPGTGDEKLFF	TGCGCCAGCAGCGGTTCCCCCGGGACAGGGGATGAAAAACTGTTTTTT
TRBD1	TRBV3-1/TRBV3-2	17	NA	TRBJ2-7	CASSHKCRGQGEHEQYF	TGTGCCAGCAGCCACAAGTGCCGGGGACAGGGGGAGCACGAGCAGTACTTC
TRBD2	TRBV19	14	few	TRBJ2-1	CASSTIAGTNEQFF	TGTGCCAGTAGTACCATAGCGGGGACCAATGAGCAGTTCTTC
NA	TRBV27	17	once	TRBJ1-5	CASSLSYTGLDNQPQHF	TGTGCCAGCAGTTTATCCTACACAGGGTTGGACAATCAGCCCCAGCATTTT
TRBD1	TRBV7-3	11	NA	TRBJ2-1	CASSYRDSQFF	TGTGCCAGCAGCTACCGGGACAGTCAGTTCTTC
NA	TRBV10-3	13	NA	TRBJ2-7	CAISEGGFYEQYF	TGTGCCATCAGTGAGGGCGGATTCTACGAGCAGTACTTC
TRBD1	TRBV19	12	NA	TRBJ1-6	CASRDRNSPLHF	TGTGCCAGTAGGGACAGGAATTCACCCCTCCACTTT
NA	TRBV7-2	14	NA	TRBJ1-2	CASSLGGGGYGYTF	TGTGCCAGCAGCTTAGGCGGGGGCGGCTATGGCTACACCTTC
TRBD2	TRBV7-3	16	NA	TRBJ2-2	CASSLTAGGQGGELFF	TGTGCCAGCAGCCTGACGGCGGGAGGCCAGGGCGGGGAGCTGTTTTTT
TRBD2	TRBV7-3	18	NA	TRBJ2-3	CASSTSGLAGGIRDTQYF	TGTGCCAGCAGCACATCCGGACTAGCGGGGGGTATCCGAGATACGCAGTATTTT
TRBD1	TRBV7-2	14	NA	TRBJ1-6	CASSTGTANSPLHF	TGTGCCAGCAGCACCGGGACAGCTAATTCACCCCTCCACTTT
TRBD1	TRBV14	14	NA	TRBJ1-5	CASSLQGSNQPQHF	TGTGCCAGCAGCCTACAGGGGTCCAATCAGCCCCAGCATTTT
TRBD1	TRBV27	15	NA	TRBJ2-7	CASRLQPGQSYEQYF	TGTGCCAGCAGGCTACAACCGGGACAGTCCTACGAGCAGTACTTC
TRBD1	TRBV10-3	12	NA	TRBJ1-2	CASTGTDYGYTF	TGTGCCAGCACCGGGACAGACTATGGCTACACCTTC
NA	TRBV25-1	14	NA	TRBJ1-4	CASSDDSYNEKLFF	TGTGCCAGCAGTGACGACAGCTATAATGAAAAACTGTTTTTT
NA	TRBV11-3	15	few	TRBJ2-6	CASSLSGAGANVLTF	TGTGCCAGCAGCTTGTCAGGGGCTGGGGCCAACGTCCTGACTTTC
TRBD1	TRBV6-5	15	once	TRBJ1-1	CASSFRSQGGWKAFF	TGTGCCAGCAGTTTCCGGAGCCAGGGGGGATGGAAAGCTTTCTTT
NA	TRBV3-1/TRBV3-2	15	NA	TRBJ2-1	CASSQDAVSYNEQFF	TGTGCCAGCAGCCAAGATGCGGTTTCCTACAATGAGCAGTTCTTC
TRBD1	TRBV11-1	15	NA	TRBJ2-3	CASSRRQGSTDTQYF	TGTGCCAGCAGCCGCCGACAGGGAAGCACAGATACGCAGTATTTT
NA	TRBV5-1	16	NA	TRBJ1-1	CASSSLGAPMNTEAFF	TGCGCCAGCAGCAGCCTAGGGGCTCCCATGAACACTGAAGCTTTCTTT
NA	TRBV7-6	11	NA	TRBJ1-2	CASSQSMGYTF	TGTGCCAGCAGCCAGTCGATGGGCTACACCTTC
NA	TRBV9	15	NA	TRBJ1-2	CASSLITTANYGYTF	TGTGCCAGCAGCCTCATCACGACAGCTAACTATGGCTACACCTTC
NA	TRBV6-5	16	NA	TRBJ2-5	CASSYSEAGAGETQYF	TGTGCCAGCAGTTACTCAGAAGCAGGGGCGGGAGAGACCCAGTACTTC
TRBD1	TRBV6-6	16	NA	TRBJ1-5	CASSYSGQGRGQPQHF	TGTGCCAGCAGTTACTCGGGACAGGGGCGAGGTCAGCCCCAGCATTTT
NA	TRBV4-3	16	NA	TRBJ1-3	CASSQEPVNSGNTIYF	TGCGCCAGCAGCCAAGAACCGGTAAACTCTGGAAACACCATATATTTT
NA	TRBV6-6	13	NA	TRBJ2-7	CASSPPTGFEQYF	TGTGCCAGCAGCCCCCCCACAGGGTTCGAGCAGTACTTC
NA	TRBV3-1/TRBV3-2	15	NA	TRBJ2-3	CASSPTPGGTDTQYF	TGTGCCAGCAGCCCCACCCCAGGTGGAACAGATACGCAGTATTTT